These 32 T cell receptor beta chains were sequenced from one sample in a study of blood T cell repertoires in COVID-19 (dated by TCRdb to about 2020). The method was the immunoSEQ multiplex PCR assay. Drawn from immuneACCESS, this table holds only the in-frame rearrangements with V and J called that TCRdb kept. Clones are partly lost; checked studies trace under half to an unresolved V gene and leave the rest unexplained. The sample table shows fewer than 400,000 clones, and roughly 86% are seen once. The ten biggest clones cover roughly 1.9% of the sample. The sequencing input was peripheral blood. All receptors derive from a woman between 25 and 40 years old with COVID-19, enrolled during active disease.

This clone was seen once. V is TRBV7-8 and J is TRBJ2-2; D is possibly TRBD1 (6 bases). This CDR3 has 14 amino acids. Deletions cut 7 bases from V and 1 base from J, with 10 bases between. Germline-derived CDR1 and CDR2 are SGHVS and FQNEAQ. Here the CDR3 reads CASTQGRNTGELFF. For the CDR3, the DNA is TGTGCCAGCACCCAGGGGCGGAACACCGGGGAGCTGTTTTTT.

J is TRBJ1-5 and V is TRBV29-1; D remains ambiguous. Germline CDR1 reads SQVTM; CDR2 reads ANQGSEA. The CDR3 contains 13 residues. V shed 6 bases and J shed 4 bases, with 13 bases lying between them. The CDR3 reads CSVAGVGNQPQHF. The CDR3 region has the DNA TGCAGCGTGGCGGGTGTAGGGAATCAGCCCCAGCATTTT.

The chain combines TRBV11-2 with TRBJ1-5, with TRBD1 identical over 7 bases. Germline V lookup: CDR1 SGHAT, CDR2 FQNNGV. This CDR3 comprises 14 residues. V was pared by 5 bases and J by 2 bases, with 3 bases of the junction left unmatched. The CDR3 nucleotides are TGTGCCAGCAGCGGGGGGACAGGCAATCAGCCCCAGCATTTT. It translates to CASSGGTGNQPQHF. Combining the CDR3 with reference TRBV11-2 and TRBJ1-5 gives the whole variable domain EAGVAQSPRYKIIEKRQSVAFWCNPISGHATLYWYQQILGQGPKLLIQFQNNGVVDDSQLPKDRFSAERLKGVDSTLKIQPAKLEDSAVYLCASSGGTGNQPQHFGDGTRLSIL.

J is TRBJ2-1 and V is TRBV3-1 (or the pseudogene TRBV3-2); no clear D. The V end was cut by 4 bases, the J end by 4 bases, with 5 bases between. Germline CDR1 is LGHDT and CDR2 is YNNKEL (reference sequence). CDR3 length: 12 residues. CDR3 DNA: TGTGCCAGCAGCCGGGCTTACAATGAGCAGTTCTTC. It is translated as CASSRAYNEQFF.

The CDR3 sequence: CASSLQGGGDYGYTF. CDR3 DNA sequence: TGTGCCAGCAGTCTACAGGGTGGTGGGGACTATGGCTACACCTTC. V usage is TRBV4-2 and J usage is TRBJ1-2, with TRBD1 as a possible D gene (6 bases). CDR3 size: 15 residues. Germline CDR1 reads LGHNA; CDR2 reads YNFKEQ. Trimming took off 6 bases at V and 3 bases at J, with 17 bases between the two ends.

This sequence joins TRBV24-1 and TRBJ1-1, with D hard to call. The germline CDR1 and CDR2 sequences are KGHDR and SFDVKD. Trimming took 1 base from V and 0 from J, leaving 17 bases between them. This CDR3 has 18 residues. The CDR3 region has the DNA TGTGCCACCAGTGATTTAGATCGGGAAAACACTATGAACACTGAAGCTTTCTTT. The encoded protein is CATSDLDRENTMNTEAFF.

This clone has only one observation. DNA for the CDR3: TGTGCCAGCAGCCACGTGACTACCGGGGGCTACACCTTC. Amino acid sequence: CASSHVTTGGYTF. This chain connects TRBV3-1 (or the pseudogene TRBV3-2) to TRBJ1-2; D gene ambiguous. The CDR3 is 13 amino acids. Germline V CDR1 and CDR2: LGHDT, YNNKEL (reference sequence). Between the trimmed V and J ends, which lost 3 bases and 8 bases, there was a span of 13 bases.

In nucleotides, the CDR3 is TGTGCCAGCAGCCGCTACGGGGAATTATACGAGCAGTACGTC. Translation gives CASSRYGELYEQYV. The genes are TRBV5-4 and TRBJ2-7, with a weak D call TRBD2 (5 bases). The germline CDR1 and CDR2 sequences are SGHNT and YYREEE (reference sequence). Between the trimmed V and J ends, which lost 4 bases and 4 bases, there was a span of 15 bases. The CDR3 contains 14 residues.

The genes are TRBV24-1 and TRBJ1-4, with 9 bases fitting TRBD1. V lost 4 bases, J lost 5 bases, and 4 bases stayed unmatched. CDR3 size: 15 residues. CDR1 KGHDR and CDR2 SFDVKD come from the germline V gene. The CDR3 loop reads CATSDSGTGNEKLFF. CDR3 in DNA: TGTGCCACCAGTGACAGCGGGACAGGGAATGAAAAACTGTTTTTT.

The chain recombines TRBV16 with TRBJ1-4; maybe TRBD1 (5 bases). The V end lost 8 bases, the J end lost 4 bases, and 8 bases lay between the germline ends. CDR1 is KGHSY, CDR2 FQNENV, per germline. This CDR3 has 12 residues. The CDR3 sequence: CASGHINEKLFF. DNA of the CDR3: TGTGCCAGCGGACACATTAATGAAAAACTGTTTTTT.

The rearrangement uses TRBV2 and TRBJ2-7, with TRBD1 as a possible D gene (6 bases). Germline V CDR1 and CDR2: SNHLY, FYNNEI. This CDR3 has 11 amino acids. V gave up 7 bases and J gave up 4 bases, with 8 bases separating them. The CDR3, as DNA: TGTGCCAGCAAGGGGGAATACGAGCAGTACTTC. Its translation is CASKGEYEQYF.

The genes are TRBV19 and TRBJ1-1, with a tentative D call TRBD1 (5 bases). This CDR3 has 15 residues. V shed 3 bases and J shed 1 base, with 12 bases lying between them. The germline V gene has CDR1 LNHDA and CDR2 SQIVND (reference sequence). CDR3 residues: CASSMARVENTEAFF. The CDR3 nucleotides are TGTGCCAGTAGTATGGCCAGGGTGGAGAACACTGAAGCTTTCTTT. The variable domain in full, completed from reference TRBV19 and TRBJ1-1, reads DGGITQSPKYLFRKEGQNVTLSCEQNLNHDAMYWYRQDPGQGLRLIYYSQIVNDFQKGDIAEGYSVSREKKESFPLTVTSAQKNPTAFYLCASSMARVENTEAFFGQGTRLTVV.

For the CDR3, the DNA is TGTGCCAGCAGCTTAGGTCCAGGGGGTCGTAGCGGGGAGCTGTTTTTT. This translates into CASSLGPGGRSGELFF. J is TRBJ2-2 and V is TRBV11-2, with 7 bases fitting TRBD1. The CDR3 spans 16 residues. From germline, CDR1 is SGHAT and CDR2 FQNNGV. Germline trimming cut 1 base from V and 7 bases from J; bases unmatched to any gene: 9.

The J gene is TRBJ1-5, the V gene TRBV4-1; unclear D gene. The CDR3 is 15 residues long. Between the trimmed V and J ends, which lost 0 bases and 5 bases, there was a span of 11 bases. Looked up from germline, CDR1 is MGHRA and CDR2 is YSYEKL. The CDR3 bases are TGCGCCAGCAGCCAAGAAGCCAGGCAGTATCAGCCCCAGCATTTT. It codes for CASSQEARQYQPQHF.

The CDR3 loop reads CASSVDLGGTEAFF. The CDR3 DNA reads TGTGCCAGCAGCGTAGATCTGGGCGGGACTGAAGCTTTCTTT. The rearrangement links TRBV9 to TRBJ1-1; D ambiguous. This CDR3 spans 14 amino acids. The V and J ends lost 0 bases and 5 bases respectively, with 11 bases between them. The germline gives CDR1 SGDLS, CDR2 YYNGEE.

This chain joins TRBV3-1 (or the pseudogene TRBV3-2) and TRBJ2-2; D gene uncertain. Germline CDR1 and CDR2: LGHDT and YNNKEL (reference sequence). The V gene lost 5 bases and the J gene lost 4 bases, with 8 bases spanning the gap. The CDR3 has 13 amino acids. The CDR3 here is CASSALRTGELFF. DNA for the CDR3: TGTGCCAGCAGCGCGCTTCGCACCGGGGAGCTGTTTTTT.

This clone was detected once. J is TRBJ2-2 and V is TRBV7-2, with D perhaps TRBD2 (5 bases). Per germline, CDR1 SGHTA and CDR2 FQGNSA. This CDR3 is 13 amino acids long. The V end was cut by 8 bases, the J end by 5 bases, with 12 bases between. CDR3 sequence: CASGLSVTGELFF. For the CDR3, the DNA is TGTGCCAGCGGCCTTAGCGTTACCGGGGAGCTGTTTTTT. The full variable domain, with the rest looked up from reference TRBV7-2 and TRBJ2-2, is GAGVSQSPSNKVTEKGKDVELRCDPISGHTALYWYRQSLGQGLEFLIYFQGNSAPDKSGLPSDRFSAERTGGSVSTLTIQRTQQEDSAVYLCASGLSVTGELFFGEGSRLTVL.

The CDR3 region has the DNA TGCAGCGTTGTAGGGGACCAAGAGACCCAGTACTTC. It yields the protein CSVVGDQETQYF. The chain links TRBV29-1 to TRBJ2-5; TRBD1 might be the D (5 bases). CDR1 is SQVTM and CDR2 is ANQGSEA in the germline V gene. This CDR3 is 12 amino acids long. Trimming shortened V by 4 bases and J by 0 bases, and 6 bases separated the two germline ends. The full variable domain, its missing parts supplied by reference TRBV29-1 and TRBJ2-5, is SAVISQKPSRDICQRGTSLTIQCQVDSQVTMMFWYRQQPGQSLTLIATANQGSEATYESGFVIDKFPISRPNLTFSTLTVSNMSPEDSSIYLCSVVGDQETQYFGPGTRLLVL.

The chain uses TRBV12-5 and TRBJ1-1; TRBD1 is a possible D gene (6 bases). This CDR3 is 13 amino acids long. V was shortened by 6 bases and J by 3 bases, with 11 bases between the two germline ends. Germline CDR1 and CDR2: LGHNT and FRNRAP. CDR3 residues: CASGPDRHTEAFF. In DNA, the CDR3 is TGTGCTAGTGGCCCAGACAGGCACACTGAAGCTTTCTTT.

The V call is TRBV5-5, the J call TRBJ2-1; 8 positions match TRBD2. This CDR3 spans 15 amino acids. J gave up 8 bases and V 0 bases, and 7 bases lay outside the gene matches. Germline V lookup: CDR1 SGHKS, CDR2 YYEKEE (reference sequence). The CDR3 sequence is CASSLAGGQVYEQFF. The CDR3, as DNA: TGTGCCAGCAGCTTGGCGGGGGGGCAAGTGTATGAGCAGTTCTTC.

Comments on this clone: Other nucleotide sequences from this sample produce the same CDR3. The chain recombines TRBV5-1 with TRBJ2-7, with 7 bases fitting TRBD2. The ends lost 4 bases at V and 1 base at J; junction bases unmatched: 8. Germline V gene lookup returns CDR1 SGHRS and CDR2 YFSETQ. CDR3 length: 15 residues. This CDR3 is CASSPGRGLSYEQYF. Written as DNA, the CDR3 is TGCGCCAGCAGCCCGGGGAGGGGCCTTTCCTACGAGCAGTACTTC.

The chain recombines TRBV7-2 with TRBJ2-7, with D possibly being TRBD2 (5 bases). CDR1 SGHTA and CDR2 FQGNSA come from the germline V gene. The length of the CDR3 is 13 residues. V was cut by 1 base and J by 3 bases, with 7 bases left in between. This chain's CDR3 is CASSLVSGYEQYF. The CDR3 DNA reads TGTGCCAGCAGCTTAGTAAGCGGCTACGAGCAGTACTTC.

This rearrangement joins TRBV5-6 to TRBJ1-2, with 7 nucleotides matching TRBD1. The V gene's germline CDR1 is SGHDT and CDR2 YYEEEE. There are 13 residues in the CDR3. With V trimmed by 2 bases and J by 5 bases, 3 bases remained unmatched. CDR3 loop: CASSLGQEYGYTF. CDR3 DNA sequence: TGTGCCAGCAGCTTAGGACAGGAATATGGCTACACCTTC. Full variable domain (rest looked up from reference TRBV5-6 and TRBJ1-2): DAGVTQSPTHLIKTRGQQVTLRCSPKSGHDTVSWYQQALGQGPQFIFQYYEEEERQRGNFPDRFSGHQFPNYSSELNVNALLLGDSALYLCASSLGQEYGYTFGSGTRLTVV.

V gene TRBV6-5 combines with J gene TRBJ1-5; 8 bases are shared with TRBD1. CDR1 and CDR2 (germline): MNHEY, SVGAGI. With 9 bases clipped from V and 3 bases from J, the junction kept 10 bases outside the gene matches. This CDR3 is 15 amino acids long. CDR3 in DNA: TGTGCCAGGCTCAGGGGGCCTGCTTTCAATCAGCCCCAGCATTTT. This codes for CARLRGPAFNQPQHF.

The chain uses TRBV6-1 and TRBJ1-5, with D uncertain. Germline lookup yields CDR1 MNHNS and CDR2 SASEGT. V lost 0 bases to trimming and J lost 7 bases, with 13 bases between them. This CDR3 region has 15 residues. The CDR3 loop is CASSEAEEAGQPQHF. The CDR3 DNA is TGTGCCAGCAGTGAAGCGGAGGAAGCCGGGCAGCCCCAGCATTTT.

This chain uses TRBV5-6 with TRBJ2-7; TRBD1 agrees at 7 bases. The CDR3 loop spans 14 amino acids. CDR1 and CDR2 (germline): SGHDT, YYEEEE. Trimming at V came to 2 bases and at J to 3 bases, leaving 5 bases not matched to a gene. The CDR3 loop reads CASSLQGIHYEQYF. The CDR3 coding sequence is TGTGCCAGCAGCTTACAGGGGATCCACTACGAGCAGTACTTC.

The J gene is TRBJ2-7, the V gene TRBV7-9; no firm D call. The germline V gene encodes CDR1 SEHNR and CDR2 FQNEAQ (reference sequence). The CDR3 length is 14 residues. V lost 2 bases and J 2 bases, leaving 10 bases between the germline ends. In nucleotides, the CDR3 is TGTGCCAGCAGCTTATCGGTCAACCCCTACGAGCAGTACTTC. This codes for CASSLSVNPYEQYF.

V and J are TRBV5-1 and TRBJ1-6; D might be TRBD1 (6 bases). Looked up from germline, CDR1 is SGHRS and CDR2 is YFSETQ. The V gene lost 4 bases and the J gene lost 3 bases, with 11 bases spanning the gap. CDR3 length equals 15 residues. CDR3 region: CASSARDIYNSPLHF. The DNA of the CDR3 is TGCGCCAGCAGCGCCCGGGACATCTATAATTCACCCCTCCACTTT. The full variable domain, rest sourced from reference TRBV5-1 and TRBJ1-6, is KAGVTQTPRYLIKTRGQQVTLSCSPISGHRSVSWYQQTPGQGLQFLFEYFSETQRNKGNFPGRFSGRQFSNSRSEMNVSTLELGDSALYLCASSARDIYNSPLHFGNGTRLTVT.

The V gene is TRBV11-2, the J gene TRBJ2-3; 9 bases are a match to TRBD2. Unmatched junction bases numbered 10, after V lost 1 base and J lost 5 bases. Germline V gene lookup returns CDR1 SGHAT and CDR2 FQNNGV. The CDR3 is 17 residues long. CDR3 nucleotide sequence: TGTGCCAGCAGCTTAGTAGTAGCGGGGGTCCCGGGAGATACGCAGTATTTT. This codes for CASSLVVAGVPGDTQYF.

The rearrangement uses TRBV13 and TRBJ2-3; D uncertain. This CDR3 is 12 amino acids long. With 5 bases removed from V and 5 bases from J, the gap between germline ends came to 8 bases. CDR1 and CDR2 (germline): PRHDT, FYEKMQ (reference sequence). The CDR3 sequence: CASSTTRDTQYF. The CDR3 nucleotides are TGTGCCAGCAGCACAACCAGAGATACGCAGTATTTT. The full variable domain, rest sourced from reference TRBV13 and TRBJ2-3, is AAGVIQSPRHLIKEKRETATLKCYPIPRHDTVYWYQQGPGQDPQFLISFYEKMQSDKGSIPDRFSAQQFSDYHSELNMSSLELGDSALYFCASSTTRDTQYFGPGTRLTVL.

A note on this clone: This CDR3 is also generated by other DNA sequences in the sample. This sequence joins TRBV2 and TRBJ1-5, with TRBD1 as a possible D gene (5 bases). Per the germline V gene, CDR1 is SNHLY and CDR2 is FYNNEI. There are 13 residues in the CDR3. The V end lost 5 bases, the J end lost 6 bases, and 11 bases lay between the germline ends. The CDR3 sequence: CASSSQGRQPQHF. DNA of the CDR3: TGTGCCAGCAGTTCTCAGGGCCGTCAGCCCCAGCATTTT.

The chain couples TRBV28 to TRBJ1-2; 9 nucleotides align to TRBD1. CDR1 and CDR2 (germline): MDHEN, SYDVKM. This CDR3 is built from 14 residues. Losses at the gene ends were 8 bases for V and 5 bases for J; bases not matched to a gene: 9. The CDR3 region is CASGTGSRNYGYTF. CDR3 bases: TGTGCCAGCGGGACAGGGAGCCGAAATTATGGCTACACCTTC.